The 18 T cell receptor beta chains presented below share a single source sample, sequenced in a study of CD8+CD57+ T cells in acquired aplastic anemia. Genomic DNA, the template, was used for profiling of the TCR beta VDJ and CDR3. Using its own MiXCR run on the reads, TCRdb lists one record per CDR3 protein. The profile covers about 110,000 distinct CDR3 sequences, with 51% appearing a single time and about 32% taken by the ten largest. The sequencing input was sorted CD4+, CD8+, or CD8+CD57+ T cells (not recorded which) from PBMCs. These receptors all come from a human donor in good health, serving as a control.

This chain links TRBV25-1 with TRBJ1-2, with 10 nucleotides matching TRBD1. The CDR3 contains 17 residues. Germline V gene data show CDR1 as MGHDK and CDR2 as SYGVNS. V shed 2 bases and J 4 bases; nucleotides not matched to a gene: 10. CDR3 in amino acids: CASSEKSDRGRFYGYTF. DNA of the CDR3: TGTGCCAGCAGTGAAAAAAGTGACAGGGGGCGATTCTATGGCTACACCTTC.

The V and J genes are TRBV2 and TRBJ1-4; D possibly corresponds to TRBD1 (6 bases). This CDR3 is built from 13 residues. The V end lost 3 bases, the J end lost 6 bases, and 8 bases lay between the germline ends. The germline V gene has CDR1 SNHLY and CDR2 FYNNEI. CDR3 in DNA: TGTGCCAGCAGTGACAGGGGTCATGAAAAACTGTTTTTT. This encodes CASSDRGHEKLFF.

Worth noting for this clonotype: The junction shows a germline mismatch at one end, possibly a read error. The chain couples TRBV9 to TRBJ1-2; 7 bases are a match to TRBD1. The germline gives CDR1 SGDLS, CDR2 YYNGEE. This CDR3 has 15 amino acids. The CDR3, as DNA: TGTGCCGGCAGCGACGACAGGGTTGGCGGCTATGGCTACACCTTC. Translation: CAGSDDRVGGYGYTF.

The CDR3 DNA reads TGTGCCAGCAGTCTACAGGGACACGCGAACACTGAAGCTTTCTTT. This codes for CASSLQGHANTEAFF. The chain employs TRBV2 and TRBJ1-1; possibly TRBD1 for D (6 bases). Trimming removed 5 bases at V and 1 base at J, with 14 bases between. The CDR3 length is 15 residues. Germline CDR1 and CDR2: SNHLY and FYNNEI.

This clonotype has a handful of counts. The V and J genes are TRBV29-1 and TRBJ2-1; D call uncertain. CDR1 and CDR2 (germline): SQVTM, ANQGSEA. V lost 7 bases to trimming and J lost 2 bases, with 3 bases between them. The CDR3 runs 10 residues. DNA of the CDR3: TGCAGCGCCGCCTACAATGAGCAGTTCTTC. It encodes CSAAYNEQFF.

The rearrangement uses TRBV7-6 and TRBJ1-1, with 7 bases matching TRBD1. The CDR3 has 14 amino acids. After removal of 4 bases from V and 8 bases from J, the junction contained 10 bases not matched to a gene. Germline values: CDR1 SGHVS, CDR2 FNYEAQ. In nucleotides, the CDR3 is TGTGCCAGCAGCTCCGCCGGGACAGTCACAGAAGCTTTCTTT. This translates into CASSSAGTVTEAFF.

At least ten counts were recorded for this clonotype. The chain combines TRBV24-1 with TRBJ2-5; 11 nucleotides agree with TRBD2. The CDR3 spans 15 residues. V was pared by 3 bases and J by 5 bases, with 4 bases of the junction left unmatched. The germline V gene has CDR1 KGHDR and CDR2 SFDVKD. The CDR3 region has the DNA TGTGCCACCAGTGATGTAACTAGCGGGGGTGAGACCCAGTACTTC. This sequence encodes CATSDVTSGGETQYF.

The J gene is TRBJ2-7, the V gene TRBV5-1, with D unresolved. There are 13 residues in the CDR3. The V end lost 1 base, the J end lost 5 bases, and 10 bases lay between the germline ends. CDR1 is SGHRS, CDR2 YFSETQ, per germline. The chain's CDR3 is CASSLPGGNEQYF. The CDR3 DNA reads as TGCGCCAGCAGCTTGCCAGGTGGGAACGAGCAGTACTTC.

The chain is built from TRBV20-1 and TRBJ1-6, with 10 bases lining up with TRBD1. Germline-derived CDR1 and CDR2 are DFQATT and SNEGSKA (reference sequence). J was trimmed by 7 bases and V by 4 bases; bases with no gene match: 7. The CDR3 contains 15 residues. The DNA of the CDR3 is TGCAGTGCTAACCGACAGGGGGCGAGGAATTCACCCCTCCACTTT. As protein: CSANRQGARNSPLHF.

This chain connects TRBV29-1 to TRBJ2-5, with TRBD2 matching 8 bases. There are 12 residues in the CDR3. V trimming: 2 bases; J trimming: 5 bases; junction bases outside the gene matches: 1. Germline loops: CDR1 SQVTM, CDR2 ANQGSEA. The CDR3: CSVETGGETQYF. The CDR3 DNA reads as TGCAGCGTTGAAACGGGGGGGGAGACCCAGTACTTC.

This chain uses TRBV25-1 with TRBJ2-7; 7 nucleotides line up with TRBD1. The trim removed 6 bases at V and 7 bases at J, leaving 18 bases unmatched. Germline CDR1 and CDR2: MGHDK and SYGVNS. CDR3 length equals 16 residues. The CDR3 region has the DNA TGTGCCAGCAGCTTCGTTACAGGGGAAGGCACCGGGGAGCAGTACTTC. Translating it yields CASSFVTGEGTGEQYF.

The chain recombines TRBV24-1 with TRBJ2-1, with D possibly matching TRBD1 (5 bases). V lost 0 bases and J 5 bases, leaving 13 bases between the germline ends. The CDR3 extends over 16 amino acids. CDR1 and CDR2 (germline): KGHDR, SFDVKD. CDR3 DNA sequence: TGTGCCACCAGTGATTTGCTTAGTCCAGGGAACAATGAGCAGTTCTTC. Translated: CATSDLLSPGNNEQFF.

This clonotype occurred once. A junction boundary mismatches the germline segment, possibly from a read error. The chain links TRBV2 to TRBJ2-2; no firm D call. Per the germline V gene, CDR1 is SNHLY and CDR2 is FYNNEI. This CDR3 is built from 14 residues. The CDR3 spells CTSSEPGNTGELFF. The DNA of the CDR3 is TGTACCAGCAGTGAGCCAGGGAACACCGGGGAGCTGTTTTTT.

Worth noting for this clonotype: This may arise from a read error, as a much more abundant clone is one base away. This chain uses TRBV27 with TRBJ1-2; TRBD1 agrees at 7 bases. Germline V gene lookup returns CDR1 MNHEY and CDR2 SMNVEV (reference sequence). CDR3 size: 12 residues. J gave up 9 bases and V 8 bases, and 9 bases lay outside the gene matches. CDR3: CASGRTGRRYTF. The CDR3 region has the DNA TGTGCCAGCGGTCGGACAGGCAGACGCTACACCTTC.

This clonotype was observed many times. This chain uses TRBV2 with TRBJ2-3, with 11 positions matching TRBD2. Germline CDR1 reads SNHLY; CDR2 reads FYNNEI. The CDR3 extends over 14 amino acids. With V trimmed by 10 bases and J by 2 bases, 5 bases remained unmatched. The CDR3 nucleotides read TGTGCCACTCTACTAGCGGGGGACACAGATACGCAGTATTTT. Its translation: CATLLAGDTDTQYF.

The chain recombines TRBV10-3 with TRBJ2-2; D ambiguous. Trimming took 6 bases from V and 0 from J, leaving 11 bases between them. CDR1 ENHRY and CDR2 SYGVKD come from the germline V gene. CDR3 length: 15 amino acids. The CDR3 sequence: CAIRGFFANTGELFF. In nucleotides, the CDR3 is TGTGCCATCAGAGGATTCTTCGCGAACACCGGGGAGCTGTTTTTT.

The chain couples TRBV19 to TRBJ1-1; D remains unclear. This CDR3 spans 13 amino acids. Trimming removed 7 bases from V and 2 bases from J, with 11 bases in between. From germline, CDR1 is LNHDA and CDR2 SQIVND (reference sequence). CDR3 region: CASIKEGNTEAFF. Written as DNA, the CDR3 is TGTGCCAGTATAAAGGAGGGAAACACTGAAGCTTTCTTT.

The J gene is TRBJ2-7, the V gene TRBV29-1; no clear D. Germline CDR1 SQVTM, CDR2 ANQGSEA. V was shortened by 6 bases and J by 1 base, with 16 bases between the two germline ends. The length of the CDR3 is 14 residues. The CDR3 protein is CSVLVGWISYEQYF. The CDR3, as DNA: TGCAGCGTGCTAGTCGGCTGGATATCCTACGAGCAGTACTTC.